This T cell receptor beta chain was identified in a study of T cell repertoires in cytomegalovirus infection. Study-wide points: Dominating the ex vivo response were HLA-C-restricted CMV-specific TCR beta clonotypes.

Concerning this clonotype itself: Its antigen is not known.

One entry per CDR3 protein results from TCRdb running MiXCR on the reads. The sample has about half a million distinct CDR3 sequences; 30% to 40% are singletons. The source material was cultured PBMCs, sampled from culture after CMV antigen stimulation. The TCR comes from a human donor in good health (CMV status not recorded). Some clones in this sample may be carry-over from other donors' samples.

CDR3 DNA sequence: TGTGCCAGCAGTTCTCATAGAAGGCAGGGGGGGTTTCAGCCCCAGCATTTT. Its translation is CASSSHRRQGGFQPQHF. The chain is built from TRBV12-3 or TRBV12-4 and TRBJ1-5; 7 bases are a match to TRBD1. The CDR3 length is 17 residues. V shed 4 bases and J 6 bases; nucleotides not matched to a gene: 15.